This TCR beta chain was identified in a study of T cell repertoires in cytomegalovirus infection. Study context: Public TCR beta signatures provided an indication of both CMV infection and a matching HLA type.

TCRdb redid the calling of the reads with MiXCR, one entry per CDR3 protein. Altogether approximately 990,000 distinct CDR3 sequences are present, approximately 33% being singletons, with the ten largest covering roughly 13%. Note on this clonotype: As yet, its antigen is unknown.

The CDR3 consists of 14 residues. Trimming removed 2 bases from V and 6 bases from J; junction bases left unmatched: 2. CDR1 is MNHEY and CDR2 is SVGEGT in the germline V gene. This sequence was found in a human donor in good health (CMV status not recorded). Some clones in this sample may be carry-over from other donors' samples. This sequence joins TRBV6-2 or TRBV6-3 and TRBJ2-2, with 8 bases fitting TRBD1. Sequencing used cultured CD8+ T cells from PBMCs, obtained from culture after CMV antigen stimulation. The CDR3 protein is CASSYVTGAGELFF. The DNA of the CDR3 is TGTGCCAGCAGTTACGTGACAGGGGCCGGGGAGCTGTTTTTT.